Following are 28 T cell receptor beta chains from one sample sequenced in a study of T-cell reconstitution after alpha-beta-depleted transplantation in children. Molecular barcoding with unique molecular identifiers was used for the TCRbeta library. MiXCR, applied by TCRdb to the PCR reads, yields one record per CDR3 protein. Of 350,000 to 450,000 distinct CDR3 sequences listed, over 20% were seen once; the top ten hold less than 4.5%. The specimen comprised PBMCs from the stem cell graft donor, sampled from the stem cell graft. Receptors originate from a human donor who donated a stem cell graft to a child with acute myeloid leukemia.

This clonotype was counted many times. The chain has TRBV15 and TRBJ2-2, with 7 bases that match TRBD2. Per germline, CDR1 LNHNV and CDR2 YYDKDF (reference sequence). The CDR3 sequence is 20 residues long. J lost 0 bases, V lost 3 bases, and 16 bases had no gene match. Here the CDR3 DNA reads TGTGCCACCAGCAGGTCCCGGGGGAGGGTGGGGTATACGAACACCGGGGAGCTGTTTTTT. Its protein product is CATSRSRGRVGYTNTGELFF. Full variable domain (missing parts from reference TRBV15 and TRBJ2-2): DAMVIQNPRYQVTQFGKPVTLSCSQTLNHNVMYWYQQKSSQAPKLLFHYYDKDFNNEADTPDNFQSRRPNTSFCFLDIRSPGLGDTAMYLCATSRSRGRVGYTNTGELFFGEGSRLTVL.

There are a few counts of this clonotype. The chain carries TRBV12-3 or TRBV12-4 and TRBJ2-7; D not certain. The CDR3 has 14 residues. V lost 4 bases and J lost 2, with 12 bases in between. The CDR3: CASSYVLQTYEQYF. CDR3 DNA sequence: TGTGCCAGCAGTTACGTCCTCCAAACCTACGAGCAGTACTTC.

This clonotype has more than one count but fewer than ten. The rearrangement uses TRBV6-5 and TRBJ1-4; no clear D gene. CDR1 is MNHEY, CDR2 SVGAGI, per germline. There are 14 residues in the CDR3. The ends were cut back, 2 bases at V and 14 bases at J, with 18 bases in the middle. CDR3 sequence reads: CASSYGPVGAVLFF. The CDR3, as DNA: TGTGCCAGCAGTTACGGCCCAGTCGGTGCTGTGCTGTTTTTT.

This clonotype appeared many times. The chain is built from TRBV29-1 and TRBJ1-2; D ambiguous. From germline, CDR1 is SQVTM and CDR2 ANQGSEA. CDR3 length: 14 residues. V was pared by 3 bases and J by 8 bases, with 19 bases between. CDR3 loop: CSVESYSPSEGYTF. The CDR3 bases are TGCAGCGTTGAGTCTTACAGCCCCTCGGAAGGCTACACCTTC.

A note on this clonotype: With a much larger clone just one base away, this may be a read error. The chain links TRBV29-1 to TRBJ2-2; 10 bases map to TRBD2. Germline lookup yields CDR1 SQVTM and CDR2 ANQGSEA. The J segment lost 4 bases and the V segment lost 4 bases, leaving 0 bases of the junction unmatched. The CDR3 runs 13 residues. The DNA for the CDR3 is TGCAGCGTTGGGACTAGCGGCACCGGGGAGCTGTTTTTT. As protein: CSVGTSGTGELFF.

The chain is built from TRBV27 and TRBJ1-1; TRBD1 agrees at 8 bases. The germline gives CDR1 MNHEY, CDR2 SMNVEV (reference sequence). The CDR3 runs to 17 residues. With 5 bases clipped from V and 5 bases from J, the junction kept 16 bases outside the gene matches. The DNA for the CDR3 is TGTGCCAGCAGTCTAATTCGGACAGGGCCAGGAAGGACTGAAGCTTTCTTT. It codes for CASSLIRTGPGRTEAFF.

This clonotype turned up a few times. This chain links TRBV2 with TRBJ2-1; 13 bases align to TRBD2. This CDR3 comprises 15 residues. V shed 6 bases and J 6 bases; nucleotides not matched to a gene: 5. The germline CDR1 and CDR2 sequences are SNHLY and FYNNEI. CDR3 sequence (DNA): TGTGCCAGCAGCGAGGGGACTAGCGGGGTCAATGAGCAGTTCTTC. Its protein product is CASSEGTSGVNEQFF.

This clonotype was observed a few times. The J gene is TRBJ2-7, the V gene TRBV2; a possible D gene is TRBD2 (5 bases). CDR3 size: 13 residues. Germline CDR1 reads SNHLY; CDR2 reads FYNNEI. V was trimmed by 10 bases and J by 3 bases, leaving 16 bases between them. CDR3 sequence: CATSRTSIYEQYF. The DNA for the CDR3 is TGTGCCACCTCCCGGACTTCTATCTACGAGCAGTACTTC.

V and J are TRBV6-2 or TRBV6-3 and TRBJ2-5, with D perhaps TRBD1 (6 bases). CDR3 length: 13 amino acids. Germline CDR1 and CDR2: MNHEY and SVGEGT. V lost 5 bases, J lost 4 bases, and 11 bases lay in between. The CDR3 DNA reads TGTGCCAGCAGTCCCGGGACAATAGAGACCCAGTACTTC. It is translated as CASSPGTIETQYF.

This chain joins TRBV12-3 or TRBV12-4 and TRBJ2-2; 8 nucleotides agree with TRBD2. The trim removed 7 bases at V and 1 base at J, leaving 5 bases unmatched. The CDR3 runs to 15 residues. CDR3 amino acids: CASTRTSLNTGELFF. The CDR3 nucleotides are TGTGCCAGCACCCGGACTAGCCTGAACACCGGGGAGCTGTTTTTT.

This clonotype was seen a few times. The V gene is TRBV10-3, the J gene TRBJ2-1, with 7 bases matching TRBD1. V lost 3 bases, J lost 5 bases, and 4 bases stayed unmatched. Germline lookup yields CDR1 ENHRY and CDR2 SYGVKD. There are 14 residues in the CDR3. The CDR3 DNA sequence: TGTGCCATCAGTGATCCCACAGGGGACAATGAGCAGTTCTTC. Amino acids: CAISDPTGDNEQFF.

Ten or more counts support this clonotype. The V call is TRBV20-1, the J call TRBJ2-5, with D unclear. The V gene lost 6 bases and the J gene lost 4 bases, with 9 bases spanning the gap. The CDR3 runs 11 residues. Looked up from germline, CDR1 is DFQATT and CDR2 is SNEGSKA (reference sequence). CDR3 in amino acids: CSAGSIETQYF. DNA of the CDR3: TGCAGTGCGGGCAGTATAGAGACCCAGTACTTC.

Only a few counts were recorded for this clonotype. This sequence joins TRBV12-3 or TRBV12-4 and TRBJ1-2, with TRBD1 identical over 11 bases. This CDR3 has 15 amino acids. The trim removed 6 bases at V and 4 bases at J, leaving 7 bases unmatched. CDR3 protein: CASSQGQGAIYGYTF. The CDR3 region has the DNA TGTGCCAGCAGCCAAGGACAGGGGGCCATCTATGGCTACACCTTC.

This chain joins TRBV15 and TRBJ1-4; the D is unclear. The CDR3 is 12 residues long. V lost 5 bases to trimming and J lost 5 bases, with 6 bases between them. Germline lookup yields CDR1 LNHNV and CDR2 YYDKDF (reference sequence). The CDR3 bases are TGTGCCACCAGCGGTCCCAATGAAAAACTGTTTTTT. Protein: CATSGPNEKLFF.

This clonotype was counted at least ten times. The chain employs TRBV7-6 and TRBJ2-3; D is tentatively TRBD1 or TRBD2 (6 bases each). Deletions cut 2 bases from V and 0 bases from J, with 9 bases between. CDR3 length: 15 amino acids. Per germline, CDR1 SGHVS and CDR2 FNYEAQ. The CDR3 region is CASSLTGTSTDTQYF. The CDR3 DNA sequence: TGTGCCAGCAGCTTAACAGGGACTAGCACAGATACGCAGTATTTT. The full variable domain, its missing parts supplied by reference TRBV7-6 and TRBJ2-3, is GAGVSQSPRYKVTKRGQDVALRCDPISGHVSLYWYRQALGQGPEFLTYFNYEAQQDKSGLPNDRFSAERPEGSISTLTIQRTEQRDSAMYRCASSLTGTSTDTQYFGPGTRLTVL.

This chain uses TRBV12-3 or TRBV12-4 with TRBJ2-1; D is unresolved. Deletions cut 6 bases from V and 6 bases from J, with 15 bases between. The CDR3 is 14 residues long. The CDR3 here is CASSYTRPTNEQFF. The DNA of the CDR3 is TGTGCCAGCAGCTATACAAGGCCGACCAATGAGCAGTTCTTC.

This clonotype was seen only a few times. This chain uses TRBV19 with TRBJ1-5; D unresolved. Germline assignment: CDR1 LNHDA and CDR2 SQIVND (reference sequence). V dropped 5 bases and J dropped 0 bases, with 11 bases sitting between them. This CDR3 has 15 residues. CDR3 coding DNA: TGTGCCAGTAGTTTCGGGATTTATAGCAATCAGCCCCAGCATTTT. As protein: CASSFGIYSNQPQHF.

There are a few counts of this clonotype. DNA for the CDR3: TGCAGCTACAGCCGGGACACCCAAAGAGGGACCCAGTACTTC. Translating it yields CSYSRDTQRGTQYF. This rearrangement joins TRBV20-1 to TRBJ2-5, with D possibly being TRBD1 (6 bases). This CDR3 contains 14 residues. From germline, CDR1 is DFQATT and CDR2 SNEGSKA (reference sequence).

This clonotype appeared many times. The gene calls are TRBV29-1 and TRBJ2-7, with D perhaps given as TRBD1 or TRBD2 (5 bases each). This CDR3 has 11 amino acids. Germline CDR1 reads SQVTM; CDR2 reads ANQGSEA. V was pared by 7 bases and J by 4 bases, with 11 bases between. CDR3 in amino acids: CSAEGQYEQYF. The CDR3 coding sequence is TGCAGCGCTGAGGGGCAATACGAGCAGTACTTC.

This clonotype was observed a handful of times. The chain has TRBV20-1 and TRBJ2-5; 9 bases are a match to TRBD2. With V trimmed by 3 bases and J by 2 bases, 4 bases remained unmatched. Germline V gene sequence: CDR1 DFQATT, CDR2 SNEGSKA (reference sequence). This CDR3 spans 14 amino acids. The CDR3 sequence is CSARSTSGQETQYF. DNA of the CDR3: TGCAGTGCTAGGTCAACTAGCGGGCAAGAGACCCAGTACTTC.

This clonotype showed up many times. The junction and the germline gene differ at one end; a read error may be behind it. The CDR3 loop reads CASSLDGSYEQYF. CDR3 DNA sequence: TGTGCTAGCAGCTTAGACGGTTCCTACGAGCAGTACTTC. The genes are TRBV7-2 and TRBJ2-7; D remains unclear. The germline V gene has CDR1 SGHTA and CDR2 FQGNSA. The CDR3 spans 13 residues.

This clonotype was observed a handful of times. The CDR3 region is CASSFTSTGELFF. CDR3 in DNA: TGTGCCAGCAGTTTTACGAGCACCGGGGAGCTGTTTTTT. The V gene is TRBV27, the J gene TRBJ2-2, with unresolved D. Trimming removed 3 bases at V and 4 bases at J, with 6 bases between. Looked up from germline, CDR1 is MNHEY and CDR2 is SMNVEV (reference sequence). The CDR3 has 13 amino acids.

The chain has TRBV24-1 and TRBJ2-2; D may be TRBD1 or TRBD2 (5 bases each). CDR1 and CDR2 from the germline V gene are KGHDR and SFDVKD. The CDR3 totals 15 residues. V gave up 3 bases and J gave up 9 bases, with 16 bases separating them. The CDR3 loop is CATSDPGVGTWELFF. CDR3 sequence (DNA): TGTGCCACCAGTGATCCGGGTGTAGGGACCTGGGAGCTGTTTTTT.

A few counts support this clonotype. A read error may produce the germline difference seen at one junction end. The chain joins TRBV15 to TRBJ2-5; D possibly corresponds to TRBD1 (6 bases). The CDR3 consists of 15 residues. Germline lookup yields CDR1 LNHNV and CDR2 YYDKDF (reference sequence). CDR3 nucleotides: TGTGCCACCAGCCGAGAAACAACAGGGATGGAGACCCAGTACTTC. It is translated as CATSRETTGMETQYF.

This clonotype has ten or more counts. The V gene is TRBV29-1, the J gene TRBJ2-2; no clear D. The V end lost 3 bases, the J end lost 3 bases, and 5 bases lay between the germline ends. The CDR3 contains 12 residues. Germline CDR1 is SQVTM and CDR2 is ANQGSEA. Here the CDR3 DNA reads TGCAGCGTTGAGATGTACACCGGGGAGCTGTTTTTT. Its protein is CSVEMYTGELFF.

The chain recombines TRBV20-1 with TRBJ2-5; tentatively, D is TRBD2 (6 bases). Trimming removed 1 base from V and 0 bases from J, with 6 bases in between. Germline V gives CDR1 DFQATT, CDR2 SNEGSKA (reference sequence). The CDR3 covers 13 residues. CDR3 in amino acids: CSARAGDQETQYF. The CDR3 DNA is TGCAGTGCTAGAGCGGGGGACCAAGAGACCCAGTACTTC.

The rearrangement links TRBV7-3 to TRBJ2-1; 13 bases match TRBD2. This CDR3 comprises 15 residues. The V and J ends lost 5 bases and 7 bases, in that order; junction bases with no gene match: 5. From germline, CDR1 is SGHTA and CDR2 FQGTGA. This CDR3 is CASSHEGLAGNEQFF. The DNA for the CDR3 is TGTGCCAGCAGCCATGAGGGACTAGCGGGAAATGAGCAGTTCTTC. Full variable domain (remainder filled in from reference TRBV7-3 and TRBJ2-1): GAGVSQTPSNKVTEKGKYVELRCDPISGHTALYWYRQSLGQGPEFLIYFQGTGAADDSGLPNDRFFAVRPEGSVSTLKIQRTERGDSAVYLCASSHEGLAGNEQFFGPGTRLTVL.

A few counts support this clonotype. The chain is built from TRBV6-5 and TRBJ2-7; D is ambiguous. Per germline, CDR1 MNHEY and CDR2 SVGAGI. The V and J ends lost 6 bases and 3 bases respectively, with 21 bases between them. The CDR3 extends over 16 amino acids. The CDR3 loop reads CASRATDFDGFYEQYF. The CDR3 DNA reads TGTGCCAGCAGAGCTACCGACTTCGACGGATTCTACGAGCAGTACTTC.